This T cell receptor beta chain was identified during a study of T cells after yellow fever vaccination. TCRdb re-called the 5' RACE reads through MiXCR, storing one row per CDR3 protein. The sample includes roughly 500,000 distinct CDR3 sequences, about a fifth of them seen just once. This clonotype occurred a few times. V gave up 4 bases and J gave up 4 bases; unmatched junction bases: 7. The CDR3 is 16 residues long. CDR1 SGHTA and CDR2 FQGNSA come from the germline V gene. The clonotype originates from a man aged 30 to 45 who received the YFV17D yellow fever vaccine. This chain joins TRBV7-2 and TRBJ2-1; 10 bases are a match to TRBD2. This specimen consisted of PBMCs, obtained 15 days after the yellow fever booster vaccination. Here the CDR3 DNA reads TGTGCCAGCAGCTCAGAACTAGCGGGATCATACAATGAGCAGTTCTTC. Its translation is CASSSELAGSYNEQFF.